Given below is one T cell receptor (beta chain) in context. The data stem from a study of blood T cell repertoires in COVID-19. Some clones are missing from TCRdb's copy, which holds only in-frame ones; the method was immunoSEQ multiplex PCR. The repertoire holds under 550,000 clones, with around 90% as singletons. The CDR3 is 14 residues long. Per the germline V gene, CDR1 is LNHDA and CDR2 is SQIVND (reference sequence). V lost 1 base and J lost 3; bases outside the gene matches: 3. Specimen: peripheral blood. The sequence was obtained from a young man with COVID-19, enrolled during active disease. The rearrangement uses TRBV19 and TRBJ2-7; 7 positions agree with TRBD1. The CDR3 loop reads CASSIAGTDYEQYF. The CDR3 DNA follows: TGTGCCAGTAGTATAGCGGGGACAGACTACGAGCAGTACTTC. The full variable domain, completed using reference TRBV19 and TRBJ2-7, is DGGITQSPKYLFRKEGQNVTLSCEQNLNHDAMYWYRQDPGQGLRLIYYSQIVNDFQKGDIAEGYSVSREKKESFPLTVTSAQKNPTAFYLCASSIAGTDYEQYFGPGTRLTVT.